The source of this T cell receptor beta chain is a study of identifying expanded T cells in peripheral blood (dated by TCRdb to about 2019). About the study as a whole: Separate aliquots of the same genomic DNA pool were sequenced to produce technical replicates, and four replicates were compared in pairs.

Study-wide findings and limitations: Between technical replicates the binomial model flagged approximately 1.1 differentially abundant clones, whereas over roughly 2 weeks the binomial model flagged about 15 and over roughly 4 weeks around 18. Across all healthy donors, variance in clone template counts between approximately two-week samples was found to increase significantly with total template count. Both the number of clones called differentially abundant and the false-positive rate were significantly reduced by the beta-binomial model across all healthy-donor time intervals. The authors expected that biological variance in healthy repertoires might rise further over much longer intervals, such as months to years.

The immunoSEQ Assay, which relies on bias-controlled multiplex PCR amplification of genomic DNA, was used to profile TCRbeta CDR3 regions. The study's processing was this. To quantify the absolute abundance of each unique TCRbeta CDR3 region, the sequences were collapsed and filtered. Differential abundance was assessed using a binomial (Fisher-equivalent) model and a beta-binomial model in which time-dependent variance fitted from healthy donors was added. Clones with fewer than 5 combined templates were removed, and differential abundance was called for clones with a Benjamini-Hochberg FDR below 0.01. In the beta-binomial model, variance was expressed as a function of the total template count across the two samples, in the form v = (b*log(k)+a)^2. Not all clones reach the TCRdb copy of this immuneACCESS table, which keeps in-frame sequences only. Checked studies attribute under half of the gap to unresolved V genes and leave the rest unexplained. The V and J calls and clone size come from that table; D and trimming were worked out from the DNA. For this sample the table gives approximately 100,000 clones, of which around 89% were detected only once. About 15% of the sample is in the top ten clones.

The germline V gene gives CDR1 as MNHEY and CDR2 as SVGAGI. The CDR3 runs 13 residues from the cysteine to the phenylalanine. Of the read, only the CDR3 DNA is kept; its 39 bases are in frame from base 1. Between the V and J ends, shortened by 7 bases and 5 bases respectively, the junction contains 14 bases. During the collection period, no infections or other immune events were recorded for the healthy donors. Blood repertoires from healthy donors were used as a training cohort for calibrating time-dependent variance in a beta-binomial model of differential abundance of T-cell clones. The training cohort comprised approximately 10 healthy donors, 3 female and 7 male. The donors were between about 29 and 65 years old, with an average age of roughly 40 years. Whole blood was collected from each healthy donor at three time points spaced around 2 weeks apart and obtained from a commercial supplier. Genomic DNA was extracted from unsorted whole blood for immunosequencing.

For this clone: No cognate antigen has been identified for it. No base quality information exists; no much larger clone differs at one position.

The receptor chain draws on TRBV6-5 and TRBJ2-5; TRBD1 might be the D gene, on 6 matching bases. The TCR originated in a person aged 18 to 75 in good health. The source material was blood. The DNA is as follows: TGTGCCAGCATCAAACAGGGTTCTGAGACCCAGTACTTC. It is translated as CASIKQGSETQYF.